The source of this TCR beta chain is a study of blood T cell repertoires in COVID-19. Everyone who took part was roughly 18 to 89 years old, and they came from roughly 25 US areas. Looked up from germline, CDR1 is SGHTA and CDR2 is FQGNSA. The CDR3 contains 16 residues. V was pared by 4 bases and J by 6 bases, with 5 bases of the junction left unmatched. Assay used: immunoSEQ multiplex PCR; TCRdb lists only in-frame clones, some missing. This table has under 150,000 clones, approximately 88% appearing once. The sample holds a few counts of this clone. This receptor was taken from a man in his forties or fifties with acute COVID-19. The chain uses TRBV7-2 and TRBJ2-3, with 15 bases matching TRBD2. The source material was PBMCs or T cells enriched from blood (not recorded which). The CDR3 loop reads CASSSRTSGGADTQYF. DNA for the CDR3: TGTGCCAGCAGCTCCCGGACTAGCGGGGGGGCGGATACGCAGTATTTT.